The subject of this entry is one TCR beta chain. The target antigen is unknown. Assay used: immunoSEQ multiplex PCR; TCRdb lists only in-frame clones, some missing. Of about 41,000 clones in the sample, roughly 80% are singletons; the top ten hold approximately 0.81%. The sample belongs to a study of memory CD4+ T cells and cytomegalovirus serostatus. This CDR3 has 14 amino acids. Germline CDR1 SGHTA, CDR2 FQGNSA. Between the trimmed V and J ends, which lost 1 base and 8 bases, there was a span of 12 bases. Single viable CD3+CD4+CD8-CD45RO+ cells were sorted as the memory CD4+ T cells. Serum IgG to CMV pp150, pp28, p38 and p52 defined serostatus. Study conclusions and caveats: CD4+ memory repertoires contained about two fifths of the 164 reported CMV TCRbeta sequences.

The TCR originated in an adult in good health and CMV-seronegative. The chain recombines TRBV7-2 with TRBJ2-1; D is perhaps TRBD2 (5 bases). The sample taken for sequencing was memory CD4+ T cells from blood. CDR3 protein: CASSLGLARDEQFF. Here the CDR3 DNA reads TGTGCCAGCAGCTTAGGTCTAGCTCGGGATGAGCAGTTCTTC. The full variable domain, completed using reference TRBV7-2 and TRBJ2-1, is GAGVSQSPSNKVTEKGKDVELRCDPISGHTALYWYRQSLGQGLEFLIYFQGNSAPDKSGLPSDRFSAERTGGSVSTLTIQRTQQEDSAVYLCASSLGLARDEQFFGPGTRLTVL.